This T cell receptor beta chain was identified in a study of blood T cell repertoires in COVID-19. The wider study: Material from acute and convalescent COVID-19 was sourced from the United States, Italy and Spain. Sample material is recorded as cDNA or gDNA derived from T cells, B-cell-depleted T cells, or PBMCs.

Authors' processing steps: Scientists estimated how many nucleated cells there were by amplifying reference gene primers. Sequencing was performed with immunoSEQ multiplex PCR; in TCRdb, only in-frame clones are kept and a portion is missing. V and J calls and clone size follow that table, whereas D and trimming were derived from the DNA. The repertoire consists of under 300,000 clones, with 86% occurring once and the leading ten covering around an eighth. This clone showed up just once. The receptor comes from a man older than 75 with acute or convalescent COVID-19. The sample taken for sequencing was peripheral blood.

The CDR3 DNA sequence: TGTGCCAGCAGCTCGAGGACTGAGGACGGGATCTATGGCTACACCTTC. Translation gives CASSSRTEDGIYGYTF. The V call is TRBV5-4, the J call TRBJ1-2; D gene ambiguous. CDR3 length: 16 amino acids. V was cut by 3 bases and J by 4 bases, with 19 bases left in between. Germline V gives CDR1 SGHNT, CDR2 YYREEE (reference sequence).